One sample yielded the 25 T cell receptor beta chains listed below, sequenced in a study of T cells after yellow fever vaccination. MiXCR, run by TCRdb on the 5' RACE reads, gives a single entry per CDR3 protein. This table has hundreds of thousands of distinct CDR3 sequences, 18% appearing once. Sequences were derived from PBMCs, sampled before the yellow fever booster vaccination. These receptors were collected from a man aged 18 to 29 who received the YFV17D yellow fever vaccine.

V and J are TRBV27 and TRBJ1-1; D call uncertain. Germline values: CDR1 MNHEY, CDR2 SMNVEV (reference sequence). Trimming shortened V by 0 bases and J by 10 bases, and 12 bases separated the two germline ends. CDR3 length: 13 amino acids. This CDR3 is CASSLSWSDRAFF. As DNA, the CDR3 is TGTGCCAGCAGTTTATCGTGGTCGGATCGAGCTTTCTTT.

The gene calls are TRBV10-3 and TRBJ2-2; 7 bases are a match to TRBD1. This CDR3 has 14 residues. The junction had 10 bases not matched to a gene; V was cut back by 10 bases and J by 5 bases. Germline V gives CDR1 ENHRY, CDR2 SYGVKD. CDR3 residues: CATAGTAYTGELFF. CDR3 in DNA: TGTGCCACCGCCGGGACAGCTTATACCGGGGAGCTGTTTTTT.

The J gene is TRBJ2-3, the V gene TRBV7-2; 11 bases match TRBD2. The J segment lost 3 bases and the V segment lost 1 base, leaving 3 bases of the junction unmatched. Looked up from germline, CDR1 is SGHTA and CDR2 is FQGNSA. The CDR3 consists of 16 residues. The CDR3 here is CASSLGGTSGTDTQYF. The CDR3 nucleotides read TGTGCCAGCAGCTTAGGAGGGACTAGCGGTACAGATACGCAGTATTTT.

This clonotype was counted between two and nine times. The J gene is TRBJ2-5, the V gene TRBV7-2; 9 bases are a match to TRBD2. Germline CDR1 SGHTA, CDR2 FQGNSA. The CDR3 loop spans 13 amino acids. V was clipped by 3 bases and J by 9 bases; unmatched bases: 5. DNA for the CDR3: TGTGCCAGCAGCTTCTGGACTAGCGAGCCCCAGTACTTC. Protein sequence: CASSFWTSEPQYF.

The chain carries TRBV12-3 or TRBV12-4 and TRBJ2-5; D unclear. This CDR3 spans 13 amino acids. V lost 3 bases and J lost 4, with 9 bases in between. CDR3 residues: CASSFNRGETQYF. CDR3 in DNA: TGTGCCAGCAGTTTTAACAGAGGAGAGACCCAGTACTTC.

This rearrangement joins TRBV27 to TRBJ1-2; tentative D call: TRBD1 (5 bases). CDR3 size: 15 residues. The germline V and J ends were trimmed by 3 bases and 8 bases, with 19 bases remaining between them. Germline CDR1 and CDR2: MNHEY and SMNVEV (reference sequence). CDR3 nucleotides: TGTGCCAGCAGTTTCATCGGCCAGGGAGTAGTCGGCTACACCTTC. Amino acid sequence: CASSFIGQGVVGYTF.

The chain is built from TRBV6-2 or TRBV6-3 and TRBJ1-6; D gene unclear. CDR1 and CDR2 from the germline V gene are MNHEY and SVGEGT. The V end was cut by 3 bases, the J end by 9 bases, with 18 bases between. The CDR3 runs 16 residues. The chain's CDR3 is CASSYPGLGLGSPLHF. As DNA, the CDR3 is TGTGCCAGCAGTTATCCTGGACTGGGTCTCGGTTCACCCCTCCACTTT.

The chain uses TRBV10-3 and TRBJ2-5; tentatively, D is TRBD1 (5 bases). The V end was cut by 7 bases, the J end by 1 base, with 10 bases between. Germline CDR1 is ENHRY and CDR2 is SYGVKD. This CDR3 is 13 amino acids long. CDR3 coding DNA: TGTGCCATCATGTCAGGGCCCCAAGAGACCCAGTACTTC. Translated, it gives CAIMSGPQETQYF.

This clonotype was counted between two and nine times. The DNA for the CDR3 is TGCGCCAGCAGCTTAAGTTTTGGCAATCAGCCCCAGCATTTT. It codes for CASSLSFGNQPQHF. The chain recombines TRBV5-1 with TRBJ1-5; unclear D gene. The V gene lost 2 bases and the J gene lost 2 bases, with 8 bases spanning the gap. CDR3 length equals 14 residues. Germline V lookup: CDR1 SGHRS, CDR2 YFSETQ.

The CDR3 coding sequence is TGTGCCAGCAGCTTTAGGGCAGACGGAGATACGCAGTATTTT. The encoded protein is CASSFRADGDTQYF. The V call is TRBV7-3, the J call TRBJ2-3; D not resolved. Germline values: CDR1 SGHTA, CDR2 FQGTGA. The CDR3 runs to 14 residues. The germline V and J ends were trimmed by 3 bases and 5 bases, with 12 bases remaining between them.

J is TRBJ2-4 and V is TRBV6-1, with a weak D call TRBD1 (5 bases). V was clipped by 1 base and J by 0 bases, with 22 bases between them. The length of the CDR3 is 20 residues. Germline V gene lookup returns CDR1 MNHNS and CDR2 SASEGT. The CDR3 is CASSEVWVSWGQLAKNIQYF. CDR3 coding DNA: TGTGCCAGCAGTGAAGTATGGGTAAGCTGGGGCCAACTAGCCAAAAACATTCAGTACTTC.

This clonotype appeared a few times. The V call is TRBV5-5, the J call TRBJ2-2, with unresolved D. The CDR3 contains 13 residues. Germline V gene data show CDR1 as SGHKS and CDR2 as YYEKEE (reference sequence). V was clipped by 6 bases and J by 6 bases, with 12 bases between them. This chain's CDR3 is CASTMGGSGELFF. In DNA form, the CDR3 reads TGTGCCAGCACCATGGGTGGGTCCGGGGAGCTGTTTTTT.

This clonotype was seen a few times. V gene TRBV24-1 combines with J gene TRBJ2-2; D remains ambiguous. V was shortened by 4 bases and J by 8 bases, with 10 bases between the two germline ends. CDR1 and CDR2 from the germline V gene are KGHDR and SFDVKD. The length of the CDR3 is 13 residues. CDR3 sequence (DNA): TGTGCCACCAGTGAGGCCAACGCAGGGGAGCTGTTTTTT. This translates into CATSEANAGELFF.

The rearrangement joins TRBV3-1 to TRBJ2-6; D not resolved. The CDR3 sequence is 16 residues long. Trimming cost V 1 base and J 0 bases, with 7 bases left between them. Germline V gene lookup returns CDR1 LGHDT and CDR2 YNNKEL (reference sequence). The CDR3 loop reads CASSQVFGSGANVLTF. Here the CDR3 DNA reads TGTGCCAGCAGCCAAGTATTCGGCTCTGGGGCCAACGTCCTGACTTTC.

This chain connects TRBV12-3 or TRBV12-4 to TRBJ1-2; TRBD1 matches 8 bases. V shed 4 bases and J 2 bases; nucleotides not matched to a gene: 6. This CDR3 has 15 residues. DNA of the CDR3: TGTGCCAGCAGTTGGCCCGGACAGGGAAACTATGGCTACACCTTC. Translation gives CASSWPGQGNYGYTF.

This clonotype was seen more than once but under ten times. The rearrangement joins TRBV7-9 to TRBJ2-7; no clear D gene. The V end was cut by 3 bases, the J end by 3 bases, with 6 bases between. The CDR3 sequence is 12 residues long. Germline CDR1 reads SEHNR; CDR2 reads FQNEAQ (reference sequence). The CDR3 loop is CASSFNLYEQYF. The CDR3 DNA is TGTGCCAGCAGCTTCAATCTCTACGAGCAGTACTTC.

The rearrangement links TRBV12-3 or TRBV12-4 to TRBJ2-7, with unresolved D. CDR3 size: 13 residues. The V end lost 2 bases, the J end lost 7 bases, and 12 bases lay between the germline ends. CDR3 amino acids: CASSLYVGGEQYF. The CDR3 bases are TGTGCCAGCAGTTTATATGTGGGTGGAGAGCAGTACTTC.

This clonotype was observed a handful of times. The gene calls are TRBV12-3 or TRBV12-4 and TRBJ1-2; D unclear. V was clipped by 5 bases and J by 4 bases, with 20 bases between them. CDR3 size: 16 residues. The CDR3 coding sequence is TGTGCCAGCAGTCCTCTTCCCGGCGCCCTTCTCTATGGCTACACCTTC. It codes for CASSPLPGALLYGYTF.

CDR3 coding DNA: TGTGCCAGCAGTTACTCCGGACTCTCCTACGAGCAGTACGTC. As protein: CASSYSGLSYEQYV. This chain joins TRBV6-2 or TRBV6-3 and TRBJ2-7; TRBD2 might be the D (5 bases). The V gene lost 0 bases and the J gene lost 0 bases, with 6 bases spanning the gap. This CDR3 spans 14 amino acids. Germline CDR1 is MNHEY and CDR2 is SVGEGT.

The chain employs TRBV7-9 and TRBJ1-3; weak D call: TRBD1 (5 bases). Trimming took 5 bases from V and 0 from J, leaving 11 bases between them. The CDR3 is made up of 15 amino acids. Germline-derived CDR1 and CDR2 are SEHNR and FQNEAQ (reference sequence). The CDR3 coding sequence is TGTGCCAGCAGCACGACAGCCGCCTCTGGAAACACCATATATTTT. Its protein is CASSTTAASGNTIYF.

This clonotype has a handful of counts. The rearrangement links TRBV2 to TRBJ2-1; D ambiguous. V was trimmed by 0 bases and J by 4 bases, leaving 10 bases between them. Germline V lookup: CDR1 SNHLY, CDR2 FYNNEI. The CDR3 is 15 amino acids. The CDR3 coding sequence is TGTGCCAGCAGTGAAGCGCTTTTTGGGTACAATGAGCAGTTCTTC. Its translation: CASSEALFGYNEQFF.

This clonotype came up many times. The gene calls are TRBV10-3 and TRBJ2-1, with 9 nucleotides matching TRBD2. V shed 9 bases, J shed 5 bases, and the junction held 8 bases outside the gene matches. Per the germline V gene, CDR1 is ENHRY and CDR2 is SYGVKD. The CDR3 loop spans 14 amino acids. Here the CDR3 DNA reads TGTGCCATAAGAAGACTAGCGGAACACAATGAGCAGTTCTTC. This sequence encodes CAIRRLAEHNEQFF.

This clonotype was detected a few times. V usage is TRBV9 and J usage is TRBJ2-5; 10 bases fit TRBD2. The CDR3 contains 15 residues. The V gene end was trimmed by 2 bases and the J gene end by 0 bases; junction bases not matched to a gene: 1. The germline V gene encodes CDR1 SGDLS and CDR2 YYNGEE. CDR3 residues: CASSVSGGNQETQYF. The CDR3 DNA is TGTGCCAGCAGCGTTAGCGGGGGGAACCAAGAGACCCAGTACTTC.

This clonotype was counted only a few times. The rearrangement uses TRBV4-2 and TRBJ2-7; D unresolved. The germline gives CDR1 LGHNA, CDR2 YNFKEQ. This CDR3 region has 13 residues. V was shortened by 1 base and J by 5 bases, with 9 bases between the two germline ends. The CDR3 here is CASSQGRQDEQYF. The CDR3 DNA is TGTGCCAGCAGCCAAGGACGGCAAGACGAGCAGTACTTC.

This clonotype was detected only a few times. One end of the junction varies from germline; a read error may be responsible. The chain couples TRBV6-2 or TRBV6-3 to TRBJ1-1, with D possibly being TRBD1 (6 bases). Germline V CDR1 and CDR2: MNHEY, SVGEGT. The CDR3 totals 13 residues. This chain's CDR3 is CAGRDKMNTEAFF. The CDR3 coding sequence is TGTGCCGGCAGGGACAAAATGAACACTGAAGCTTTCTTT.